This passage covers 30 T cell receptor beta chains from one sample sequenced in a study of cytomegalovirus exposure and HLA in healthy donors. Amplification used 60 Vbeta primers and 13 Jbeta primers. Repertoires were generated with immunoSEQ multiplex PCR, while TCRdb's copy carries only in-frame clones and drops some. The repertoire includes 130,000 to 150,000 clones, around three quarters of them detected once, and around 1% sits in the top ten. Material for sequencing was PBMCs. These TCRs come from a man in his late teens or twenties in good health and CMV-seronegative.

By proportion, this clone is medium-sized. The V call is TRBV5-1, the J call TRBJ1-5, with D possibly matching TRBD1 (5 bases). Trimming took off 4 bases at V and 0 bases at J, with 11 bases between the two ends. Germline CDR1 SGHRS, CDR2 YFSETQ. The CDR3 sequence is 15 residues long. The CDR3 loop is CASSVSGISNQPQHF. The CDR3 DNA is TGCGCCAGCAGCGTCTCAGGGATTAGCAATCAGCCCCAGCATTTT.

The CDR3 DNA reads as TGTGCCAGTAGTATGGGGCAGGGTAACACTGAAGCTTTCTTT. Its protein product is CASSMGQGNTEAFF. The chain uses TRBV19 and TRBJ1-1; D might be TRBD1 (5 bases). Trimming left V 3 bases short and J 2 bases short, with 10 bases between. This CDR3 has 14 amino acids. CDR1 is LNHDA, CDR2 SQIVND, per germline (reference sequence).

V usage is TRBV2 and J usage is TRBJ1-2; no definite D call. The CDR3 runs 17 residues. Germline V gene sequence: CDR1 SNHLY, CDR2 FYNNEI. V gave up 2 bases and J gave up 4 bases, with 20 bases separating them. CDR3 DNA sequence: TGTGCCAGCAGTGAAAGGCACCAAGCAGGTTTCGTCTATGGCTACACCTTC. Translated: CASSERHQAGFVYGYTF.

This chain links TRBV5-6 with TRBJ1-2, with unresolved D. CDR3 length: 13 amino acids. V was cut by 4 bases and J by 7 bases, with 14 bases left in between. CDR1 is SGHDT and CDR2 is YYEEEE in the germline V gene. The CDR3 nucleotides are TGTGCCAGCAGCCCGCGCCGGGGAAGTGGCTACACCTTC. The encoded protein is CASSPRRGSGYTF.

This clone appeared a single time. The chain links TRBV4-3 to TRBJ1-2; 10 bases line up with TRBD1. In germline, CDR1 is LGHNA, CDR2 YSLEER. With 0 bases clipped from V and 6 bases from J, the junction kept 4 bases outside the gene matches. This CDR3 has 15 residues. CDR3 region: CASSQESGTGDGYTF. In DNA, the CDR3 is TGCGCCAGCAGCCAAGAATCCGGGACAGGGGATGGCTACACCTTC.

V gene TRBV19 combines with J gene TRBJ1-5; D gene ambiguous. The CDR3 runs 11 residues. Germline V gene sequence: CDR1 LNHDA, CDR2 SQIVND (reference sequence). The germline V and J ends were trimmed by 3 bases and 6 bases, with 3 bases remaining between them. DNA of the CDR3: TGTGCCAGTAGTATCGGTCAGCCCCAGCATTTT. This translates into CASSIGQPQHF.

The V call is TRBV5-5, the J call TRBJ1-1, with 7 bases fitting TRBD1. There are 16 residues in the CDR3. V dropped 4 bases and J dropped 1; count of bases not matched to a gene: 10. Germline CDR1 reads SGHKS; CDR2 reads YYEKEE (reference sequence). The DNA for the CDR3 is TGTGCCAGCAGCCCATTACCGGGACAGCCGAACACTGAAGCTTTCTTT. This translates into CASSPLPGQPNTEAFF.

V usage is TRBV5-6 and J usage is TRBJ2-7; D remains ambiguous. Trimming pared 4 bases from V and 2 bases from J, leaving 7 bases between. CDR1 is SGHDT and CDR2 is YYEEEE in the germline V gene. There are 12 residues in the CDR3. The CDR3 spells CASSTEPYEQYF. The CDR3 bases are TGTGCCAGCAGCACTGAGCCCTACGAGCAGTACTTC.

A remark on this clone: At one boundary the junction diverges from the germline segment, which might be a read error. The gene calls are TRBV5-1 and TRBJ1-4; TRBD1 matches 7 bases. The CDR3 totals 14 residues. CDR1 and CDR2 from the germline V gene are SGHRS and YFSETQ. The CDR3 sequence: CASALGDSNERLFF. The CDR3 DNA follows: TGCGCCAGCGCGCTCGGGGACAGTAATGAAAGACTGTTTTTT.

The chain is built from TRBV6-5 and TRBJ1-6; 10 bases are a match to TRBD1. V lost 6 bases to trimming and J lost 8 bases; unmatched junction nucleotides: 4. CDR3 size: 14 residues. Looked up from germline, CDR1 is MNHEY and CDR2 is SVGAGI. Here the CDR3 reads CASRLGTGDSPLHF. The CDR3 nucleotides are TGTGCCAGCAGATTAGGGACAGGGGATTCACCCCTCCACTTT.

The genes are TRBV9 and TRBJ2-5; no reliable D call. Between the trimmed V and J ends, which lost 0 bases and 2 bases, there was a span of 11 bases. This CDR3 is 15 amino acids long. Looked up from germline, CDR1 is SGDLS and CDR2 is YYNGEE. The CDR3 sequence: CASSVDGLSQETQYF. The CDR3 DNA sequence: TGTGCCAGCAGCGTAGATGGGCTCTCACAAGAGACCCAGTACTTC.

V and J are TRBV5-1 and TRBJ1-1; 9 nucleotides line up with TRBD1. The length of the CDR3 is 12 residues. Germline CDR1 SGHRS, CDR2 YFSETQ. V gave up 3 bases and J gave up 6 bases; unmatched junction bases: 0. CDR3 sequence (DNA): TGCGCCAGCAGCTGGACAGGGGCTGAAGCTTTCTTT. Translated: CASSWTGAEAFF.

V and J are TRBV7-9 and TRBJ2-1, with 8 bases lining up with TRBD1. Trimming took 4 bases from V and 5 from J; bases not matched to a gene: 7. Germline loops: CDR1 SEHNR, CDR2 FQNEAQ (reference sequence). There are 15 residues in the CDR3. This CDR3 reads CASSSRQGPDNEQFF. The CDR3 DNA sequence: TGTGCCAGCAGCTCCCGACAGGGGCCCGACAATGAGCAGTTCTTC.

For this clone: At one boundary the junction diverges from the germline segment, which might be a read error. Here the CDR3 reads CSSSFGVPSGGQKDTQYF. In DNA form, the CDR3 reads TGTTCCAGCAGCTTTGGAGTCCCCAGCGGGGGGCAGAAAGATACGCAGTATTTT. The rearrangement joins TRBV7-9 to TRBJ2-3, with 9 bases aligning to TRBD2. This CDR3 has 18 residues. The germline V gene encodes CDR1 SEHNR and CDR2 FQNEAQ (reference sequence).

The chain carries TRBV9 and TRBJ2-5; 9 bases line up with TRBD1. V was clipped by 4 bases and J by 4 bases; unmatched bases: 8. CDR3 length: 15 residues. Per the germline V gene, CDR1 is SGDLS and CDR2 is YYNGEE. The CDR3 DNA follows: TGTGCCAGCAGCCCACGGACAGGGGCGCGAGAGACCCAGTACTTC. Its protein product is CASSPRTGARETQYF.

A word on this clone: Sequence at one end of the junction differs from germline and may be a read error. The chain combines TRBV7-7 with TRBJ2-3, with 9 bases identical to TRBD1. The CDR3 has 16 amino acids. The germline gives CDR1 SSHAT, CDR2 FNYEAQ (reference sequence). The CDR3 DNA is TGTGCTAGCAGCTTAGGGACAGGGAGGGGCATCGGTACGCAGTATTTT. This gives the protein CASSLGTGRGIGTQYF.

The V gene is TRBV4-1, the J gene TRBJ2-7; the match to TRBD1 covers 7 bases. The germline gives CDR1 MGHRA, CDR2 YSYEKL. Trimming at V came to 4 bases and at J to 3 bases, leaving 6 bases not matched to a gene. The CDR3 covers 14 residues. The chain's CDR3 is CASSPTGEGYEQYF. CDR3 in DNA: TGCGCCAGCAGCCCAACAGGGGAAGGCTACGAGCAGTACTTC.

V gene TRBV19 combines with J gene TRBJ2-3, with 7 bases aligning to TRBD1. Germline assignment: CDR1 LNHDA and CDR2 SQIVND (reference sequence). There are 15 residues in the CDR3. V shed 4 bases, J shed 0 bases, and the junction held 4 bases outside the gene matches. The CDR3 region is CASSTGTASTDTQYF. The CDR3 DNA is TGTGCCAGTAGTACGGGGACAGCTAGCACAGATACGCAGTATTTT.

The chain uses TRBV6-5 and TRBJ1-1, with D uncertain. The V gene lost 0 bases and the J gene lost 4 bases, with 9 bases spanning the gap. The CDR3 consists of 14 residues. CDR1 is MNHEY and CDR2 is SVGAGI in the germline V gene. Here the CDR3 reads CASSYSNGGTEAFF. For the CDR3, the DNA is TGTGCCAGCAGTTACTCAAACGGAGGCACTGAAGCTTTCTTT.

The CDR3: CASSTTGGPKKFF. The CDR3 DNA reads as TGTGCCAGCAGTACGACAGGGGGCCCGAAGAAGTTCTTC. The genes are TRBV9 and TRBJ2-1, with TRBD1 matching over 10 bases. The CDR3 is made up of 13 amino acids. Germline lookup yields CDR1 SGDLS and CDR2 YYNGEE. J lost 14 bases, V lost 5 bases, and 10 bases had no gene match.

The chain is built from TRBV18 and TRBJ1-1; 7 bases are a match to TRBD1. V was pared by 4 bases and J by 3 bases, with 8 bases of the junction left unmatched. The germline gives CDR1 KGHSH, CDR2 LQKENI. There are 15 residues in the CDR3. Here the CDR3 reads CASSRRQGEDTEAFF. As DNA, the CDR3 is TGTGCCAGCTCACGAAGACAGGGTGAGGACACTGAAGCTTTCTTT.

There are a few counts of this clone. The chain links TRBV7-2 to TRBJ2-7; the D is unclear. The CDR3 has 13 residues. Trimming left V 5 bases short and J 5 bases short, with 13 bases between. Germline V gene data show CDR1 as SGHTA and CDR2 as FQGNSA. The CDR3 sequence: CASSPRGQHEQYF. DNA of the CDR3: TGTGCCAGCAGCCCTAGAGGCCAGCACGAGCAGTACTTC.

This clone was detected only a few times. The V call is TRBV29-1, the J call TRBJ1-1; D possibly corresponds to TRBD1 (5 bases). The V gene's germline CDR1 is SQVTM and CDR2 ANQGSEA. The CDR3 loop spans 11 amino acids. The V end lost 8 bases, the J end lost 1 base, and 8 bases lay between the germline ends. The CDR3 is CSTTENTEAFF. The CDR3 nucleotides read TGCAGCACGACAGAGAACACTGAAGCTTTCTTT.

The chain couples TRBV14 to TRBJ2-1; TRBD2 matches at 9 bases. V lost 3 bases, J lost 0 bases, and 9 bases stayed unmatched. This CDR3 region has 18 residues. CDR1 is SGHDN, CDR2 FVKESK, per germline. The CDR3 spells CASSHSSGVASSYNEQFF. The CDR3, as DNA: TGTGCCAGCAGCCACTCTAGCGGGGTAGCAAGCTCCTACAATGAGCAGTTCTTC.

This chain uses TRBV9 with TRBJ2-5, with 10 positions matching TRBD1. After removal of 3 bases from V and 6 bases from J, the junction contained 2 bases not matched to a gene. Germline CDR1 is SGDLS and CDR2 is YYNGEE. CDR3 length: 13 residues. The CDR3 reads CASSGQGAKTQYF. DNA of the CDR3: TGTGCCAGCAGCGGACAGGGGGCAAAGACCCAGTACTTC.

As DNA, the CDR3 is TGCGCCAGCAGCCTAGGCGAGGGGGCGGACTATGGCTACACCTTC. Its translation: CASSLGEGADYGYTF. This chain connects TRBV4-1 to TRBJ1-2; 7 nucleotides agree with TRBD1. The CDR3 extends over 15 amino acids. Germline CDR1 reads MGHRA; CDR2 reads YSYEKL. The junction had 8 bases not matched to a gene; V was cut back by 4 bases and J by 3 bases.

The chain carries TRBV6-4 and TRBJ2-3; D not resolved. CDR3 length equals 15 residues. Germline V CDR1 and CDR2: MRHNA, SNTAGT. V was trimmed by 4 bases and J by 4 bases, leaving 15 bases between them. The CDR3 is CASSVYFASADTQYF. CDR3 sequence (DNA): TGTGCCAGCAGTGTTTACTTCGCCAGCGCAGATACGCAGTATTTT.

This sequence joins TRBV5-5 and TRBJ2-7, with D possibly being TRBD2 (5 bases). The V end was cut by 4 bases, the J end by 7 bases, with 21 bases between. The CDR3 extends over 15 amino acids. Germline values: CDR1 SGHKS, CDR2 YYEKEE (reference sequence). In nucleotides, the CDR3 is TGTGCCAGCAGCCAAGAGACCCAGAGTACGGGAGAGCAGTACTTC. Protein: CASSQETQSTGEQYF.

The chain links TRBV14 to TRBJ1-2; D uncertain. Trimming removed 0 bases from V and 3 bases from J, with 8 bases in between. The CDR3 sequence is 14 residues long. CDR1 is SGHDN, CDR2 FVKESK, per germline. The CDR3 loop reads CASSQDPGDYGYTF. CDR3 in DNA: TGTGCCAGCAGCCAAGACCCCGGGGACTATGGCTACACCTTC.

This clone has just one count. The chain couples TRBV4-3 to TRBJ2-5; tentative D call: TRBD2 (5 bases). The germline gives CDR1 LGHNA, CDR2 YSLEER. There are 16 residues in the CDR3. Trimming took off 1 base at V and 7 bases at J, with 19 bases between the two ends. The CDR3 coding sequence is TGCGCCAGCAGCCAAGTTTTCGGTCACCCCGAGGGGACCCAGTACTTC. It specifies CASSQVFGHPEGTQYF.